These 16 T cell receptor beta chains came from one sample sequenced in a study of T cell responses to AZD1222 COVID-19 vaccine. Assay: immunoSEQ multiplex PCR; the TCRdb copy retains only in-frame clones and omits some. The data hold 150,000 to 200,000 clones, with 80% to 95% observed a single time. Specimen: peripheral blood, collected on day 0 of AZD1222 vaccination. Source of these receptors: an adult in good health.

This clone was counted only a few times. CDR3 bases: TGTGCCAGCAGGGGGGAGGGGCTCTATGGCTACACCTTC. Protein: CASRGEGLYGYTF. This chain connects TRBV7-2 to TRBJ1-2, with D perhaps TRBD1 (5 bases). Germline loops: CDR1 SGHTA, CDR2 FQGNSA. The CDR3 consists of 13 residues. The V and J ends lost 6 bases and 4 bases respectively, with 12 bases between them.

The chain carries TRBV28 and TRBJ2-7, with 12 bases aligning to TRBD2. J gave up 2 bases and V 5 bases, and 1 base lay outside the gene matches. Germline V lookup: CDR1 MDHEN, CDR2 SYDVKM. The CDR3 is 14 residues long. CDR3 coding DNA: TGTGCCAGCAGTCGACTAGCGGGGGCCTACGAGCAGTACTTC. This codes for CASSRLAGAYEQYF.

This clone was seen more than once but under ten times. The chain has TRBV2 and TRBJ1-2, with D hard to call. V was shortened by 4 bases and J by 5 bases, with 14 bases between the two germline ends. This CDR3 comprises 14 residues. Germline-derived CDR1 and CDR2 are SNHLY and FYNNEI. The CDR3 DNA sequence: TGTGCCAGCAGTGGGCGTGCGAGTAGGTATGGCTACACCTTC. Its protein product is CASSGRASRYGYTF.

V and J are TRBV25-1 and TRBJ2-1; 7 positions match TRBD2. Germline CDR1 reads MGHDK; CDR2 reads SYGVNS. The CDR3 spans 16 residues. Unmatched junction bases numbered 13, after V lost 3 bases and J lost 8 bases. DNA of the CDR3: TGTGCCAGCAGTGATCGGAGAAGGGAGGGTATAGATGAGCAGTTCTTC. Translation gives CASSDRRREGIDEQFF.

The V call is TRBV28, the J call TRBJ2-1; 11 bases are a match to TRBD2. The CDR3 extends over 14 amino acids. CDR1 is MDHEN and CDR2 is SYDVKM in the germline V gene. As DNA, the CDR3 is TGTGGCACGATAGCGGGAGGGCCTGGAGGAGGGCAGTTCTTC. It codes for CGTIAGGPGGGQFF.

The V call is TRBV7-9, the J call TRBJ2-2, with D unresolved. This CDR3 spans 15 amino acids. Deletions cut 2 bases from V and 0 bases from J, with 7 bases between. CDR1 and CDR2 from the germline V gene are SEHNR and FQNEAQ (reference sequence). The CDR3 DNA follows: TGTGCCAGCAGCTTAAACGAAGCGAACACCGGGGAGCTGTTTTTT. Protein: CASSLNEANTGELFF.

DNA for the CDR3: TGTGCCAGCACGGAGGGGAGGTACGTGGGCGAGCAGTACTTC. It codes for CASTEGRYVGEQYF. The rearrangement joins TRBV6-5 to TRBJ2-7; the D gene is possibly TRBD2 (6 bases). Trimming took off 7 bases at V and 6 bases at J, with 19 bases between the two ends. The germline V gene has CDR1 MNHEY and CDR2 SVGAGI. The CDR3 spans 14 residues.

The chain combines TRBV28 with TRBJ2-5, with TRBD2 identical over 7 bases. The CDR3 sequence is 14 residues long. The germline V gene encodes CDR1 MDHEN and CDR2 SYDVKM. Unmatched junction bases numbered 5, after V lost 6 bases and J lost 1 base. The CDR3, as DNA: TGTGCCAGCAGGGTAGCGGGTTCCCAAGAGACCCAGTACTTC. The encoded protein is CASRVAGSQETQYF.

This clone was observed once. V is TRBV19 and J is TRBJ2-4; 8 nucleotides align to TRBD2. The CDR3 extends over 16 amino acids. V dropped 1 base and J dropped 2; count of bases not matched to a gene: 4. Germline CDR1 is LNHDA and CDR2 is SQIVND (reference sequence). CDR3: CASSIAVAGTKNIQYF. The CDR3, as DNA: TGTGCCAGTAGTATAGCGGTAGCGGGAACCAAAAACATTCAGTACTTC.

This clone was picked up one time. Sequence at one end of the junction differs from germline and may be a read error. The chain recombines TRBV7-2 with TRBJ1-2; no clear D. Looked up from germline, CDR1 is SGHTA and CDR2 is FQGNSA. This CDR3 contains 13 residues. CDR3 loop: CASSLGSNSGYTF. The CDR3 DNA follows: TGTGCCAGCAGCTTAGGGTCTAACTCTGGCTACACCTTC.

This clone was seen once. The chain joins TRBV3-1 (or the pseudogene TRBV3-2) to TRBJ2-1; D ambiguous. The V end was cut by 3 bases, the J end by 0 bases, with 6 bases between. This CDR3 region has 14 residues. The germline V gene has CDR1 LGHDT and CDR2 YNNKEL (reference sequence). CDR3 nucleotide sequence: TGTGCCAGCAGCCACCGGTCCTCCTACAATGAGCAGTTCTTC. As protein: CASSHRSSYNEQFF.

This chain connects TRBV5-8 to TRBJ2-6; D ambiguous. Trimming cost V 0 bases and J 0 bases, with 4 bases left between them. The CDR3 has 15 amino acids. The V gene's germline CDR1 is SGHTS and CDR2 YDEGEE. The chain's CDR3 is CASSLVGSGANVLTF. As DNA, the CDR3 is TGTGCCAGCAGCTTGGTTGGCTCTGGGGCCAACGTCCTGACTTTC.

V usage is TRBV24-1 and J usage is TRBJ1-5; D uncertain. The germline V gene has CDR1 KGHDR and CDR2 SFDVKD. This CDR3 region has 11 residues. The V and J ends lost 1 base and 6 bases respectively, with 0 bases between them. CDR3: CATSDFQPQHF. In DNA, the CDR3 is TGTGCCACCAGTGATTTTCAGCCCCAGCATTTT.

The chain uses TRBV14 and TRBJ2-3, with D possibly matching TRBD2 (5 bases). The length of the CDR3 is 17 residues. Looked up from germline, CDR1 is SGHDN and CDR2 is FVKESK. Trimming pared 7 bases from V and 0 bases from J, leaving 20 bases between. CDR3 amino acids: CASIPKDRRRSTDTQYF. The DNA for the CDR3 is TGTGCCAGCATCCCCAAAGATAGGAGGCGGAGCACAGATACGCAGTATTTT.

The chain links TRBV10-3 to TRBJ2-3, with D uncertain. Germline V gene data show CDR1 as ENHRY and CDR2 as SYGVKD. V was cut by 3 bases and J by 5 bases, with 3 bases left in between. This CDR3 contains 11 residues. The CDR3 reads CAISELDTQYF. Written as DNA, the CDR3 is TGTGCCATCAGTGAACTAGATACGCAGTATTTT.

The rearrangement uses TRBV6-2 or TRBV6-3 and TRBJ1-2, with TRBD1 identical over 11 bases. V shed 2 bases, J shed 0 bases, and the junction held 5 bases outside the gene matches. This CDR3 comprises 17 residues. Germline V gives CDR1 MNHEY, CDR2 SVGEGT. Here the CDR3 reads CASSYGDRGSPNYGYTF. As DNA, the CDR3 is TGTGCCAGCAGTTACGGGGACAGGGGGAGCCCTAACTATGGCTACACCTTC.